The 17 T cell receptor beta chains below come from one sample, sequenced in a study of blood T cell repertoires in COVID-19. Generated by immunoSEQ multiplex PCR, the TCRdb table keeps only in-frame clones and is missing some. The sample has 150,000 to 200,000 clones, about 88% seen once; the top ten hold 2.5% to 3.5%. Sequencing input: peripheral blood. The receptors originated from a woman aged 30 to 39 with active or convalescent COVID-19.

V usage is TRBV3-1 (or the pseudogene TRBV3-2) and J usage is TRBJ1-1, with TRBD1 matching 7 bases. This CDR3 has 15 amino acids. V lost 4 bases and J lost 4; bases outside the gene matches: 9. The germline V gene has CDR1 LGHDT and CDR2 YNNKEL (reference sequence). CDR3 bases: TGTGCCAGCAGCCGCTGGGACAACAGGGGCACTGAAGCTTTCTTT. Its protein is CASSRWDNRGTEAFF.

This chain uses TRBV18 with TRBJ1-4; TRBD1 is a possible D gene (6 bases). The CDR3 extends over 17 amino acids. Trimming stripped 1 base from V and 6 bases from J, with 18 bases between. Germline CDR1 reads KGHSH; CDR2 reads LQKENI. As DNA, the CDR3 is TGTGCCAGCTCACCACTCATAAAGCTGGGACAAGATGAAAAACTGTTTTTT. Translating it yields CASSPLIKLGQDEKLFF.

This chain joins TRBV11-2 and TRBJ2-5, with 7 bases matching TRBD2. The CDR3 is 16 residues long. J was trimmed by 5 bases and V by 3 bases; bases with no gene match: 12. The germline gives CDR1 SGHAT, CDR2 FQNNGV. The DNA of the CDR3 is TGTGCCAGCAGCTTTCGTAGTGGGAGGGCCGGGGAGACCCAGTACTTC. Translation: CASSFRSGRAGETQYF.

The J gene is TRBJ1-2, the V gene TRBV5-1; D uncertain. From germline, CDR1 is SGHRS and CDR2 YFSETQ. Deletions cut 0 bases from V and 2 bases from J, with 8 bases between. This CDR3 comprises 14 residues. DNA of the CDR3: TGCGCCAGCAGCTTGGACATCTTAAACTATGGCTACACCTTC. Its translation: CASSLDILNYGYTF.

This chain links TRBV4-1 with TRBJ1-4; 8 bases are a match to TRBD1. The germline gives CDR1 MGHRA, CDR2 YSYEKL. CDR3 size: 17 residues. J lost 8 bases, V lost 2 bases, and 13 bases had no gene match. This chain's CDR3 is CASSQPKGTGMGEKLFF. Here the CDR3 DNA reads TGCGCCAGCAGCCAACCCAAAGGGACAGGCATGGGGGAAAAACTGTTTTTT.

This chain links TRBV10-3 with TRBJ2-1; no reliable D call. CDR3 length: 11 amino acids. CDR1 ENHRY and CDR2 SYGVKD come from the germline V gene. V was pared by 4 bases and J by 9 bases, with 7 bases between. CDR3 amino acids: CAISAGSEQFF. The CDR3 nucleotides read TGTGCCATCAGTGCAGGAAGTGAGCAGTTCTTC.

The chain uses TRBV2 and TRBJ2-7, with D possibly TRBD2 on 7 matching bases. Germline-derived CDR1 and CDR2 are SNHLY and FYNNEI. Deletions cut 0 bases from V and 6 bases from J, with 15 bases between. The CDR3 totals 15 residues. The CDR3 sequence: CASSEALRGGGEQYF. In nucleotides, the CDR3 is TGTGCCAGCAGTGAAGCGCTTCGAGGGGGGGGCGAGCAGTACTTC.

The chain recombines TRBV19 with TRBJ1-4; a possible D gene is TRBD1 (5 bases). The V and J ends lost 4 bases and 11 bases respectively, with 35 bases between them. Germline V lookup: CDR1 LNHDA, CDR2 SQIVND (reference sequence). The CDR3 is 20 residues long. The CDR3 nucleotides read TGTGCCAGTAGTAATCCATCTACACACGATAAGCGGGACCCTCCCGAGAAACTGTTTTTT. This codes for CASSNPSTHDKRDPPEKLFF.

The chain links TRBV24-1 to TRBJ1-2; the D gene is possibly TRBD1 (6 bases). Per germline, CDR1 KGHDR and CDR2 SFDVKD. The CDR3 has 17 residues. V gave up 4 bases and J gave up 2 bases, with 19 bases separating them. As DNA, the CDR3 is TGTGCCACCAGTGACCCTAGGCCGGACAGCTTGAACTATGGCTACACCTTC. Amino acids: CATSDPRPDSLNYGYTF.

J is TRBJ2-1 and V is TRBV7-9; the match to TRBD2 covers 9 bases. Germline CDR1 and CDR2: SEHNR and FQNEAQ (reference sequence). The CDR3 contains 18 residues. V gave up 2 bases and J gave up 9 bases; unmatched junction bases: 17. CDR3 nucleotide sequence: TGTGCCAGCAGCTTAAGTTCAAGCGGGAGGACCGGGAGAACTGAGCAGTTCTTC. Translated: CASSLSSSGRTGRTEQFF.

The chain combines TRBV27 with TRBJ2-7; D perhaps matches TRBD1 (5 bases). This CDR3 region has 16 residues. Looked up from germline, CDR1 is MNHEY and CDR2 is SMNVEV (reference sequence). Trimming removed 0 bases from V and 0 bases from J, with 12 bases in between. CDR3 protein: CASSLSQGALSYEQYF. DNA for the CDR3: TGTGCCAGCAGTTTATCTCAGGGCGCCCTCTCCTACGAGCAGTACTTC.

The chain uses TRBV30 and TRBJ1-1, with D unclear. This CDR3 is 13 amino acids long. In germline, CDR1 is GTSNPN, CDR2 SVGIG (reference sequence). The V end was cut by 5 bases, the J end by 0 bases, with 10 bases between. CDR3 bases: TGTGCCTGGGCGAGGGAGGTGAACACTGAAGCTTTCTTT. The encoded protein is CAWAREVNTEAFF.

This chain links TRBV20-1 with TRBJ2-5, with no clear D. Looked up from germline, CDR1 is DFQATT and CDR2 is SNEGSKA (reference sequence). Trimming pared 5 bases from V and 0 bases from J, leaving 4 bases between. CDR3 length equals 11 residues. CDR3 loop: CSAENQETQYF. Written as DNA, the CDR3 is TGCAGTGCTGAGAACCAAGAGACCCAGTACTTC.

J is TRBJ1-2 and V is TRBV4-1; TRBD1 agrees at 9 bases. The CDR3 extends over 16 amino acids. V lost 1 base, J lost 1 base, and 4 bases stayed unmatched. Germline V lookup: CDR1 MGHRA, CDR2 YSYEKL. CDR3 region: CASSQAGTGLNYGYTF. As DNA, the CDR3 is TGCGCCAGCAGCCAAGCAGGGACAGGGCTTAACTATGGCTACACCTTC.

CDR3 residues: CASSLGLGPSEQFF. CDR3 nucleotides: TGCGCCAGCAGTCTGGGACTAGGACCGAGTGAGCAGTTCTTC. The chain recombines TRBV10-2 with TRBJ2-1, with TRBD2 matching 8 bases. Germline values: CDR1 WSHSY, CDR2 SAAADI. The CDR3 has 14 residues. V lost 5 bases to trimming and J lost 9 bases; unmatched junction nucleotides: 9.

The chain carries TRBV6-6 and TRBJ2-3, with TRBD1 matching 10 bases. The germline gives CDR1 MNHNY, CDR2 SVGAGI (reference sequence). Trimming at V came to 2 bases and at J to 2 bases, leaving 4 bases not matched to a gene. The CDR3 loop spans 16 amino acids. CDR3 nucleotide sequence: TGTGCCAGCAGTTACCGGGACAGGGGATACACAGATACGCAGTATTTT. Translation: CASSYRDRGYTDTQYF.

The chain joins TRBV7-9 to TRBJ1-6, with unresolved D. CDR1 and CDR2 (germline): SEHNR, FQNEAQ (reference sequence). The CDR3 is 14 amino acids. V was shortened by 4 bases and J by 7 bases, with 11 bases between the two germline ends. The CDR3 nucleotides read TGTGCCAGCAGCTCGACAATCCCCAATTCACCCCTCCACTTT. Translated: CASSSTIPNSPLHF.